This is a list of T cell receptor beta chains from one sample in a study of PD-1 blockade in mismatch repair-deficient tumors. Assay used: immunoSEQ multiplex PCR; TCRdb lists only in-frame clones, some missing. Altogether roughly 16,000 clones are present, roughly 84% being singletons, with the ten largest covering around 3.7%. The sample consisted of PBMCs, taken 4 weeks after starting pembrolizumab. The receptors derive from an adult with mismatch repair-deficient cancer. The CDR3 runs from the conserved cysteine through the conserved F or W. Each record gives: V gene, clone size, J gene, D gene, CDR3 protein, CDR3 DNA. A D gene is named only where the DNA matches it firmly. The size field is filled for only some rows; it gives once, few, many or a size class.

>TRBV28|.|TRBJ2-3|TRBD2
CASQGIAGADTQYF
TGTGCCAGCCAGGGCATAGCGGGTGCAGATACGCAGTATTTT
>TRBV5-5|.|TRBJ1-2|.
CASSLGPGANYGYTF
TGTGCCAGCAGCTTGGGACCCGGAGCTAACTATGGCTACACCTTC
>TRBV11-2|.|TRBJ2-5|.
CASSLMRETQYF
TGTGCCAGCAGCCTCATGAGGGAGACCCAGTACTTC
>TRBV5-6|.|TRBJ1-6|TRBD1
CASSLGQGWSPLHF
TGTGCCAGCAGCTTGGGACAGGGATGGTCACCCCTCCACTTT
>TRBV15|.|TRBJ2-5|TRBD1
CATSRGDRAQETQYF
TGTGCCACCAGCAGGGGGGACAGGGCCCAAGAGACCCAGTACTTC
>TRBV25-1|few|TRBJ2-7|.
CASSGNYEQYF
TGTGCCAGCAGTGGTAACTACGAGCAGTACTTC
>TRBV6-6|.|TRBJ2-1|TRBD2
CASRERGPPNEQFF
TGTGCCAGCAGAGAGCGGGGACCACCCAATGAGCAGTTCTTC
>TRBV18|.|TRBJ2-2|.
CASSPQEGANTGELFF
TGTGCCAGCTCACCACAAGAGGGGGCGAACACCGGGGAGCTGTTTTTT
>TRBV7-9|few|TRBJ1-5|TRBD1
CASSYDRGEPQHF
TGTGCCAGCAGCTACGACAGGGGGGAGCCCCAGCATTTT
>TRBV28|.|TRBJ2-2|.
CASSLRETGELFF
TGTGCCAGCAGTTTACGGGAGACCGGGGAGCTGTTTTTT
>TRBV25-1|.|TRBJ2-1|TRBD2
CASSRAGGSYNEQFF
TGTGCCAGCAGTAGAGCGGGAGGGTCCTACAATGAGCAGTTCTTC
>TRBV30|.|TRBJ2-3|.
CALGPRTDTQYF
TGTGCCCTTGGGCCGCGCACAGATACGCAGTATTTT
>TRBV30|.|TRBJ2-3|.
CAWREHFSTDTQYF
TGTGCCTGGAGGGAGCATTTTAGCACAGATACGCAGTATTTT
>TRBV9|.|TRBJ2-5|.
CASSVAVSQETQYF
TGTGCCAGCAGCGTAGCGGTGTCCCAAGAGACCCAGTACTTC
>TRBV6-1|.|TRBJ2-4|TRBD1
CASGQGGGNIQYF
TGTGCCAGCGGACAGGGGGGAGGGAACATTCAGTACTTC
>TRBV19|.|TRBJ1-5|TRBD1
CASSATGGQYQPQHF
TGTGCCAGTAGTGCGACAGGGGGCCAATATCAGCCCCAGCATTTT
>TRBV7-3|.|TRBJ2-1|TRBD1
CASSAPDRVNEQFF
TGTGCCAGCAGCGCCCCAGACAGGGTAAATGAGCAGTTCTTC
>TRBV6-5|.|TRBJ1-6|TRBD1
CASSYSNQGDSPLHF
TGTGCCAGCAGTTACTCCAACCAGGGGGATTCACCCCTCCACTTT
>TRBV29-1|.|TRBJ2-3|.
CSVVSTSTDTQYF
TGCAGCGTTGTGTCTACTAGCACAGATACGCAGTATTTT
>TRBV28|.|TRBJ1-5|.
CASSLLAGADQPQHF
TGTGCCAGCAGTTTACTGGCAGGGGCAGATCAGCCCCAGCATTTT
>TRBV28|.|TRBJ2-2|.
CASRVATGELFF
TGTGCCAGCAGAGTAGCCACCGGGGAGCTGTTTTTT
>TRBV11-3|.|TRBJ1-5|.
CASSLGRGQPQHF
TGTGCCAGCAGCTTAGGTCGCGGACAGCCCCAGCATTTT
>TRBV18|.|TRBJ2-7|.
CASSPSQGLTYEQYF
TGTGCCAGCTCACCAAGTCAGGGACTCACCTACGAGCAGTACTTC
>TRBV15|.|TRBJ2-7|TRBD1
CATSSPGGSGSYEQYF
TGTGCCACCAGCAGCCCAGGGGGCTCAGGATCCTACGAGCAGTACTTC
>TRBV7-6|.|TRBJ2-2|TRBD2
CASSLTPGTSGGELFF
TGTGCCAGCAGCTTAACCCCCGGGACTAGCGGAGGGGAGCTGTTTTTT
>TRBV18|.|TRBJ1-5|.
CASSPVNSNQPQHF
TGTGCCAGCTCACCAGTAAATAGCAATCAGCCCCAGCATTTT
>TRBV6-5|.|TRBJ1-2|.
CASSIQPFYGYTF
TGTGCCAGCAGTATACAGCCGTTCTATGGCTACACCTTC